This T cell receptor beta chain was captured by sequencing in a study of blood T cell repertoires in COVID-19. About the study: From the United States, Italy and Spain came samples of acute and convalescent COVID-19. T cells, B-cell-depleted T cells, or PBMCs supplied cDNA or gDNA.

The CDR3 loop spans 13 amino acids. Germline V gene sequence: CDR1 LNHDA, CDR2 SQIVND (reference sequence). Trimming removed 9 bases from V and 5 bases from J, with 14 bases in between. Per the original methods: From reference gene primer amplification, estimates of nucleated cell counts were derived. Profiled with immunoSEQ multiplex PCR; TCRdb holds only in-frame clones, not every one. The D gene and trimming were derived from the DNA, and the V and J assignments and clone size from that table. The sample lists around 100,000 clones; approximately 84% were seen once. The chain has TRBV19 and TRBJ1-5; D not certain. This clonotype was sampled from a woman aged 60-70 years with acute or convalescent COVID-19. Sequencing used peripheral blood. This CDR3 is CASKTGGYQPQHF. CDR3 coding DNA: TGTGCCAGCAAAACGGGAGGCTATCAGCCCCAGCATTTT.